This T cell receptor beta chain was obtained from a study of T-cell reconstitution after alpha-beta-depleted transplantation in children (dated by TCRdb to about 2016). For context, the study as a whole: Using TCR repertoire profiling, the study quantitatively followed how T-cell immune reconstitution unfolded in children after TCRalphabeta/CD19-depleted allogeneic hematopoietic cell transplantation.

Details on this clonotype: The target of this receptor is not known. The input lacks base qualities; no much larger clone sits a single base away.

CDR1 and CDR2 were assigned from the germline V gene as MDHEN and SYDVKM. Measured from the cysteine to the phenylalanine, the CDR3 is 15 residues long. Kept here is only the CDR3 DNA, which spans 45 bases and is read in frame from base 1. V is cut by 3 bases and J by 3 bases, and the space between the germline ends is 12 bases. Library generation was performed with PCR. The instrument given in TCRdb is Illumina HiSeq 2500. To normalize quantification of the TCRbeta repertoire, the TCR libraries were built with molecular barcoding that relied on unique molecular identifiers. The raw public reads went through TCRdb reprocessing: fastp at Q25, MiXCR clone calling, in-frame beta chains kept. Duplicate CDR3 protein sequences are folded into a single record with the most common DNA and genes. The sample has hundreds of thousands of distinct CDR3 sequences on record, 8% to 11% of them singletons. The ten largest clones represent about 4% of the sample.

Sequenced here: PBMCs from the stem cell graft donor, sampled from the stem cell graft. The chain was built from TRBV28 and TRBJ1-5; the D gene is perhaps TRBD1, from 6 matching bases. This TCR derives from a human donor who donated a stem cell graft to a child with acute myeloid leukemia. CDR3 sequence: CASSFEQGFNQPQHF. The DNA sequence reads TGTGCCAGCAGTTTCGAACAGGGCTTCAATCAGCCCCAGCATTTT.